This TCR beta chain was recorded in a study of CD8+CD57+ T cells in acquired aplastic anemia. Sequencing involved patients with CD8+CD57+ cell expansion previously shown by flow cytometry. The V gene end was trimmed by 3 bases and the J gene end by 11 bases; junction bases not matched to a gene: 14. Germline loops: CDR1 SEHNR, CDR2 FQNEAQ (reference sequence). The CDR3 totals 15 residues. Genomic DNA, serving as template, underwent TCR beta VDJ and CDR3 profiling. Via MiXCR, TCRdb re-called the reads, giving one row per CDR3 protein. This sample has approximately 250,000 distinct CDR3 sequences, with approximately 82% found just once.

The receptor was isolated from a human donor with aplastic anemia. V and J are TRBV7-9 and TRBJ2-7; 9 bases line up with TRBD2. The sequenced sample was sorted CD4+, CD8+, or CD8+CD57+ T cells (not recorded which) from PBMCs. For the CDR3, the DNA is TGTGCCAGCAGCTTTCAAAGAAGCGGGGGGTACGATGAGTACTTC. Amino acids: CASSFQRSGGYDEYF.